The 13 T cell receptor beta chains below come from one sample, sequenced in a study of OX40 agonist ivuxolimab in advanced cancers. Here immunoSEQ multiplex PCR was the method, and the copy in TCRdb shows in-frame clones only, minus some. The profile covers approximately 70,000 clones, with 88% appearing a single time and under 1.1% taken by the ten largest. Source: CD4+ or CD8+ T cells sorted from blood, taken in a trial of the OX40 agonist ivuxolimab. The receptors derive from an adult with an advanced solid tumor such as melanoma, head and neck, liver or kidney cancer.

On this clone: Its ends do not fully match the called genes, so a read error is possible. V gene TRBV5-4 combines with J gene TRBJ2-1; D possibly corresponds to TRBD2 (6 bases). This CDR3 has 15 amino acids. Germline loops: CDR1 SGHNT, CDR2 YYREEE (reference sequence). In DNA, the CDR3 is TGTGCCAGCAGATTGGACCTAGGGAGGTACAATGAGCAGTTCTTC. Translated: CASRLDLGRYNEQFF.

This clone was detected only a few times. The chain carries TRBV11-2 and TRBJ2-1; D is ambiguous. This CDR3 has 11 residues. V was pared by 2 bases and J by 13 bases, with 9 bases between. Germline V lookup: CDR1 SGHAT, CDR2 FQNNGV. The CDR3 nucleotides read TGTGCCAGCAGCTTAAGGCAGGTACAGTTCTTC. It codes for CASSLRQVQFF. Combining the CDR3 with reference TRBV11-2 and TRBJ2-1 gives the whole variable domain EAGVAQSPRYKIIEKRQSVAFWCNPISGHATLYWYQQILGQGPKLLIQFQNNGVVDDSQLPKDRFSAERLKGVDSTLKIQPAKLEDSAVYLCASSLRQVQFFGPGTRLTVL.

This clone is judged medium-sized. This chain connects TRBV11-2 to TRBJ1-2; 7 bases are shared with TRBD1. V was clipped by 1 base and J by 6 bases; unmatched bases: 17. Germline loops: CDR1 SGHAT, CDR2 FQNNGV. This CDR3 region has 18 residues. The CDR3, as DNA: TGTGCCAGCAGCTTAGTTTTCGGGCAGGGGGTCTTTGGTGATGGCTACACCTTC. Its translation: CASSLVFGQGVFGDGYTF.

The J gene is TRBJ2-2, the V gene TRBV2, with a weak D call TRBD2 (5 bases). The CDR3 has 12 residues. Trimming pared 6 bases from V and 4 bases from J, leaving 6 bases between. Germline V gene data show CDR1 as SNHLY and CDR2 as FYNNEI. The CDR3, as DNA: TGTGCCAGCAGACGGGGCACCGGGGAGCTGTTTTTT. It encodes CASRRGTGELFF.

The rearrangement joins TRBV19 to TRBJ2-6, with no clear D. This CDR3 is built from 14 residues. From germline, CDR1 is LNHDA and CDR2 SQIVND (reference sequence). V dropped 6 bases and J dropped 9 bases, with 15 bases sitting between them. CDR3 coding DNA: TGTGCCAGTAGGATCAAGCCGACGGGCAACGTCCTGACTTTC. Its translation is CASRIKPTGNVLTF.

This clone was seen repeatedly, ten times or more. This rearrangement joins TRBV5-6 to TRBJ1-2; 10 nucleotides agree with TRBD1. Germline V CDR1 and CDR2: SGHDT, YYEEEE. CDR3 length equals 15 residues. Trimming at V came to 1 base and at J to 8 bases, leaving 8 bases not matched to a gene. The CDR3 DNA reads as TGTGCCAGCAGCTTGCTGGTCCGGACAGGGGGAGGCTACACCTTC. It is translated as CASSLLVRTGGGYTF.

V is TRBV11-3 and J is TRBJ2-7; tentatively, D is TRBD1 (6 bases). V lost 1 base to trimming and J lost 3 bases, with 13 bases between them. This CDR3 is built from 15 residues. The germline V gene encodes CDR1 SGHNT and CDR2 YENEEA. CDR3: CASSLGSRGDYEQYF. CDR3 DNA sequence: TGTGCCAGCAGCTTAGGAAGCAGGGGTGACTACGAGCAGTACTTC.

The genes are TRBV15 and TRBJ2-5, with TRBD2 as a possible D gene (6 bases). V shed 0 bases and J shed 4 bases, with 9 bases lying between them. CDR1 is LNHNV, CDR2 YYDKDF, per germline (reference sequence). The CDR3 is 14 residues long. CDR3 residues: CATSRDGRGETQYF. The CDR3 nucleotides read TGTGCCACCAGCAGAGACGGGAGAGGAGAGACCCAGTACTTC.

The V gene is TRBV28, the J gene TRBJ2-1, with a possible D match to TRBD2 (6 bases). Trimming stripped 2 bases from V and 8 bases from J, with 10 bases between. Germline CDR1 and CDR2: MDHEN and SYDVKM. The CDR3 runs 13 residues. The CDR3 protein is CASSLGGVDEQFF. The CDR3 DNA follows: TGTGCCAGCAGTTTAGGAGGGGTCGATGAGCAGTTCTTC.

This chain uses TRBV7-2 with TRBJ2-7, with D perhaps TRBD2 (5 bases). The CDR3 runs to 14 residues. Deletions cut 5 bases from V and 3 bases from J, with 14 bases between. CDR1 and CDR2 (germline): SGHTA, FQGNSA. This chain's CDR3 is CASSRLDGVYEQYF. In nucleotides, the CDR3 is TGTGCCAGCAGCCGGCTTGACGGGGTCTACGAGCAGTACTTC.

The chain combines TRBV18 with TRBJ1-2; D is uncertain. Germline values: CDR1 KGHSH, CDR2 LQKENI. The CDR3 has 14 residues. V lost 0 bases to trimming and J lost 8 bases, with 13 bases between them. This chain's CDR3 is CASSPPSREGGYTF. CDR3 nucleotide sequence: TGTGCCAGCTCACCACCGTCCCGGGAAGGGGGCTACACCTTC.

This chain links TRBV2 with TRBJ1-2, with unresolved D. The CDR3 spans 13 residues. In germline, CDR1 is SNHLY, CDR2 FYNNEI. Trimming stripped 7 bases from V and 4 bases from J, with 13 bases between. The CDR3 DNA is TGTGCCAGCACATGGGTTCCTGGCTATGGCTACACCTTC. It codes for CASTWVPGYGYTF.

The V call is TRBV14, the J call TRBJ2-5; 7 positions agree with TRBD1. Trimming cost V 3 bases and J 5 bases; bases outside gene matches: 12. CDR3 size: 16 residues. Per the germline V gene, CDR1 is SGHDN and CDR2 is FVKESK. The CDR3 bases are TGTGCCAGCAGCCAGGCCCGACAGGGATGGTCGGAGACCCAGTACTTC. Translating gives CASSQARQGWSETQYF.